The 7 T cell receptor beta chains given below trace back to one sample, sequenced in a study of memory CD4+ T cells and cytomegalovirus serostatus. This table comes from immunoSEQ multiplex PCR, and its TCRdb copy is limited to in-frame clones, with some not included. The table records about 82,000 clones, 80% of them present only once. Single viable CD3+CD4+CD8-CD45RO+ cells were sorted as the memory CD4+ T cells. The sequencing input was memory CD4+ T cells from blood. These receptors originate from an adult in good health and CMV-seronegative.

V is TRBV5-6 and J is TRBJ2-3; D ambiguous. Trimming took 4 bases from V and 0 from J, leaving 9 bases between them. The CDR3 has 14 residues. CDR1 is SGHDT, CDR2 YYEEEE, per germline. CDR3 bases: TGTGCCAGCAGCAGGACGGCTAGCACAGATACGCAGTATTTT. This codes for CASSRTASTDTQYF.

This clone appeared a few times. The CDR3 sequence: CASSQDAREKLFF. Here the CDR3 DNA reads TGTGCCAGCAGCCAAGATGCACGCGAAAAACTGTTTTTT. The chain couples TRBV4-2 to TRBJ1-4, with unresolved D. Germline CDR1 LGHNA, CDR2 YNFKEQ. With 0 bases removed from V and 8 bases from J, the gap between germline ends came to 7 bases. The CDR3 has 13 amino acids.

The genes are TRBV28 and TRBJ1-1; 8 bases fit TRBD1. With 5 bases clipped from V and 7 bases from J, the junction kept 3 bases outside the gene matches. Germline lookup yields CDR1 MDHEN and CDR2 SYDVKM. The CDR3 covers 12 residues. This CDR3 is CASSLDRGEAFF. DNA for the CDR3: TGTGCCAGCAGTCTTGACAGGGGTGAAGCTTTCTTT.

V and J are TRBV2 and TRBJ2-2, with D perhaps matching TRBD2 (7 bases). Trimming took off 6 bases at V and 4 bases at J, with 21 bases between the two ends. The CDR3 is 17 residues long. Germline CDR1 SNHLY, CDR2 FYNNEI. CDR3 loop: CASSDPSRGPITGELFF. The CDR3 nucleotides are TGTGCCAGCAGCGACCCCTCGCGGGGGCCCATCACCGGGGAGCTGTTTTTT.

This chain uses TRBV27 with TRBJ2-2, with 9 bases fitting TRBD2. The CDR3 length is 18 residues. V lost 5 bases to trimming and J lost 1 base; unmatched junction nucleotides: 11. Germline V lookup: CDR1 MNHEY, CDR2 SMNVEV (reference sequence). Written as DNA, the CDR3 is TGTGCCAGCAGTCCCAGGATGGGTAGCGGGGGGAACACCGGGGAGCTGTTTTTT. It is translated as CASSPRMGSGGNTGELFF.

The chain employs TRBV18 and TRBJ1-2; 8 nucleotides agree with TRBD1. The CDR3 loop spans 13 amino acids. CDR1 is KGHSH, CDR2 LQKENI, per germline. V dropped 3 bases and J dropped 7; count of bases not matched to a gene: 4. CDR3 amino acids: CASSPTGEFGYTF. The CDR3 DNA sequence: TGTGCCAGCTCACCGACAGGGGAATTTGGCTACACCTTC.

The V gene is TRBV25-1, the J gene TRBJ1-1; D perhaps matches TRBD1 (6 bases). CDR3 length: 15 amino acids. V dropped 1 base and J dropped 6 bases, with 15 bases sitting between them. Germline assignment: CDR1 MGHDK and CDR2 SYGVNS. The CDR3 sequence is CASSESPGEGAEAFF. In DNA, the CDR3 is TGTGCCAGCAGTGAATCCCCAGGGGAAGGGGCTGAAGCTTTCTTT. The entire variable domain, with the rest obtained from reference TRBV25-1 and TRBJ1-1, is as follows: EADIYQTPRYLVIGTGKKITLECSQTMGHDKMYWYQQDPGMELHLIHYSYGVNSTEKGDLSSESTVSRIRTEHFPLTLESARPSHTSQYLCASSESPGEGAEAFFGQGTRLTVV.